One TCR beta chain is described in this entry. Its antigen remains unidentified. Each CDR3 protein gets one entry after TCRdb re-called the 5' RACE reads with MiXCR. The table has fewer than 350,000 distinct CDR3 sequences, roughly 18% seen once. The data were obtained in a study of T-cell memory formation after mild COVID-19. Study findings and constraints: A subset of responding clones appeared in pre-infection memory, suggesting cross-reactive memory joined.

This CDR3 is 13 amino acids long. V was trimmed by 4 bases and J by 9 bases, leaving 13 bases between them. Germline V gene lookup returns CDR1 SGHAT and CDR2 FQNNGV. This chain links TRBV11-2 with TRBJ1-5, with D perhaps matching TRBD1 (5 bases). This sequence was found in a man aged 18 to 30 who had mild COVID-19 (a few samples of this study predate the infection). Cell type and time point are not known. What was sequenced was PBMCs or a T cell subset sorted from them (not recorded which). In DNA, the CDR3 is TGTGCCAGCAGCTACGACTGGGGGGGGCCCCAGCATTTT. Its protein product is CASSYDWGGPQHF.